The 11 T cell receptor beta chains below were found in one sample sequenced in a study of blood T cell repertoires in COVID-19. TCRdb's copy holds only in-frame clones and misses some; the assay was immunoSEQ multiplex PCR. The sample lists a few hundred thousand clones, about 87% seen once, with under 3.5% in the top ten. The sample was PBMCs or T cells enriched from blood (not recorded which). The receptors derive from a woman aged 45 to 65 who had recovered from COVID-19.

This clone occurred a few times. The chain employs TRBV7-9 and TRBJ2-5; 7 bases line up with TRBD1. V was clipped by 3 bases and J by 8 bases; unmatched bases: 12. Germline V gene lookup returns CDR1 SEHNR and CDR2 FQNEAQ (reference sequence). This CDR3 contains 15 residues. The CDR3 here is CASSLTFDRAQTQYF. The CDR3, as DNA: TGTGCCAGCAGCTTGACCTTCGACAGGGCGCAAACCCAGTACTTC. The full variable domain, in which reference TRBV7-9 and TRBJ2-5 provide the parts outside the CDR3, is DTGVSQNPRHKITKRGQNVTFRCDPISEHNRLYWYRQTLGQGPEFLTYFQNEAQLEKSRLLSDRFSAERPKGSFSTLEIQRTEQGDSAMYLCASSLTFDRAQTQYFGPGTRLLVL.

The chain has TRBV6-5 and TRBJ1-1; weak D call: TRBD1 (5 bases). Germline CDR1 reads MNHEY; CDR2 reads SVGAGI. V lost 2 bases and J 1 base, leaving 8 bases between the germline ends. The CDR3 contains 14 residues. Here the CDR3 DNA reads TGTGCCAGCAGTTACGCAGGGAAGAACACTGAAGCTTTCTTT. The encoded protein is CASSYAGKNTEAFF.

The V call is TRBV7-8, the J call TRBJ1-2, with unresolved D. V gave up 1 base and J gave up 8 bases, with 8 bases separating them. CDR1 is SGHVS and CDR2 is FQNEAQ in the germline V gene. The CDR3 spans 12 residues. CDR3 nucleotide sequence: TGTGCCAGCAGCTTAGATGGCAAAGGCTACACCTTC. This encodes CASSLDGKGYTF.

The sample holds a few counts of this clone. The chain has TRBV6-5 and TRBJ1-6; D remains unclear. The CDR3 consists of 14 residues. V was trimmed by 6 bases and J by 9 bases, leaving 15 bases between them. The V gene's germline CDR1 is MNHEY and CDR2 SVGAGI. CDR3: CASSPDTRFSPLHF. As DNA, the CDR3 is TGTGCCAGCAGCCCAGACACTCGATTTTCACCCCTCCACTTT.

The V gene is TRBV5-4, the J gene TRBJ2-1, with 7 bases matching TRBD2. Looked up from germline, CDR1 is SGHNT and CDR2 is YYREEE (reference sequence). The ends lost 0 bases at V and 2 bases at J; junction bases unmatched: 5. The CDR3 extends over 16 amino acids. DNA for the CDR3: TGTGCCAGCAGCTTGGGGGCGGGAGCGACCTACAATGAGCAGTTCTTC. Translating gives CASSLGAGATYNEQFF.

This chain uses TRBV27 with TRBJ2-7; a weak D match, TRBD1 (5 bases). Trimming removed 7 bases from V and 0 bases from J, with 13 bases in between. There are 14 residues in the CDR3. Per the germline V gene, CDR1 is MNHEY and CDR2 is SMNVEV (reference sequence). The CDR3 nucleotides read TGTGCCAGCACCGACAGCCTGAGCTCCTACGAGCAGTACTTC. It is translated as CASTDSLSSYEQYF.

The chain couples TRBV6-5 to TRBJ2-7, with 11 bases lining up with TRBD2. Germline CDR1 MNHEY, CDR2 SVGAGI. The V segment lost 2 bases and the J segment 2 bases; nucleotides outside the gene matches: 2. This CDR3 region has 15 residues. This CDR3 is CASSYLAGGTYEQYF. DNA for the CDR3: TGTGCCAGCAGTTACCTAGCGGGAGGAACCTACGAGCAGTACTTC.

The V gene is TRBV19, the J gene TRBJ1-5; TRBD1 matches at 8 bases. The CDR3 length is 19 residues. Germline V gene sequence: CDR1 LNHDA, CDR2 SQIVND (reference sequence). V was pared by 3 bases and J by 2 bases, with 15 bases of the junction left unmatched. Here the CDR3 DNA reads TGTGCCAGTAGTATCGTAGGACAGGGTATTTTGAGTGGCAATCAGCCCCAGCATTTT. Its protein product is CASSIVGQGILSGNQPQHF.

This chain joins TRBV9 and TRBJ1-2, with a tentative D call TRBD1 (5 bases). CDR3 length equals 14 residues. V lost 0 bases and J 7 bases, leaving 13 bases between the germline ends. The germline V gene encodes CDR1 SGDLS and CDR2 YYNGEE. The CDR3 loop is CASSVGPGMGGYTF. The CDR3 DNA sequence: TGTGCCAGCAGCGTAGGCCCAGGGATGGGTGGCTACACCTTC.

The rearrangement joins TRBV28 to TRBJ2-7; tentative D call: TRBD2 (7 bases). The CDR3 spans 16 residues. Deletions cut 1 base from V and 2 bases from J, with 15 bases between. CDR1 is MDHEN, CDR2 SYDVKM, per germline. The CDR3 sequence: CASSLFLGGGAYEQYF. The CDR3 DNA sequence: TGTGCCAGCAGTTTATTTTTGGGAGGGGGGGCCTACGAGCAGTACTTC.

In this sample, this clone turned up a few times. CDR3 bases: TGTGCCAGCAGCTTAAGGGGTGGGACTAGCGGGAGTCTTGAGCAGTTCTTC. Its protein is CASSLRGGTSGSLEQFF. The chain joins TRBV7-3 to TRBJ2-1; 14 bases line up with TRBD2. V shed 1 base, J shed 9 bases, and the junction held 8 bases outside the gene matches. Germline assignment: CDR1 SGHTA and CDR2 FQGTGA. The CDR3 consists of 17 residues.